Reported below is one T cell receptor beta chain. The sample belongs to a study of blood T cell repertoires in COVID-19. The overall study: COVID-19 samples from acute and convalescent phases originated in the United States, Italy and Spain.

CDR3 length: 21 amino acids. Germline V gives CDR1 LNHDA, CDR2 SQIVND (reference sequence). The junction had 19 bases not matched to a gene; V was cut back by 3 bases and J by 1 base. In the original processing: Reference gene primers were amplified, and this amplification served to estimate nucleated cell counts. Repertoires were generated with immunoSEQ multiplex PCR, while TCRdb's copy carries only in-frame clones and drops some. V, J and clone size are taken as reported in that table, and D and trimming were inferred from the DNA itself. The sample includes about 70,000 clones, approximately 78% of them seen just once.

This TCR derives from a human donor in a cohort sampled during active COVID-19. The V gene is TRBV19, the J gene TRBJ1-5, with TRBD1 matching 9 bases. What was sequenced was peripheral blood. The CDR3 DNA is TGTGCCAGTAGTATGAGACCTCCGGGACAGGGAGATAAGAGGAGCAATCAGCCCCAGCATTTT. It encodes CASSMRPPGQGDKRSNQPQHF.